This T cell receptor beta chain was found in a study of neoadjuvant anti-PD-1 for oral cavity cancer. Background on the study: Before surgery, most patients got three to four biweekly 3 mg/kg nivolumab doses.

Time point here: after neoadjuvant nivolumab, at surgical resection. This CDR3 has 15 amino acids. From germline, CDR1 is SEHNR and CDR2 FQNEAQ (reference sequence). V shed 3 bases and J 4 bases; nucleotides not matched to a gene: 5. Clones were sequenced by immunoSEQ multiplex PCR, and TCRdb holds only the in-frame ones, with some missing. Here the sample spans over 13,000 clones, roughly 70% being singletons. This clonotype was obtained from a person between 35 and 79 years old with oral cavity squamous cell carcinoma. The rearrangement uses TRBV7-9 and TRBJ2-2, with TRBD1 matching 7 bases. The sequencing used PBMCs, collected after nivolumab (anti-PD-1) treatment. CDR3 coding DNA: TGTGCCAGCAGCTTTCAACAGGGGAGCACCGGGGAGCTGTTTTTT. This translates into CASSFQQGSTGELFF.